A selection of T cell receptor beta chains follows, all from one sample in a study of siplizumab effects on memory and regulatory T cells. Clones were read by immunoSEQ multiplex PCR, and TCRdb kept only the in-frame ones, dropping some. The data contain 60,000 to 65,000 clones, around 79% of them singletons. The sample taken for sequencing was memory CD4+ T cells sorted from blood. The receptors here all came from a human donor in good health. Both conserved end residues are part of each CDR3. A D gene is named only where the DNA matches it firmly. Clone size, where shown, is once, few, many, or a class for clones that have expanded.

V gene,D gene,clone size,CDR3 length,J gene,CDR3 protein,CDR3 DNA
TRBV27,NA,once,15,TRBJ1-1,CASSLSGSHPPKAFF,TGTGCCAGCAGTTTATCAGGCAGCCATCCCCCAAAAGCTTTCTTT
TRBV5-1,NA,NA,13,TRBJ1-2,CASSLRPDLGYTF,TGCGCCAGCAGCTTACGGCCAGACCTTGGCTACACCTTC
TRBV10-1,NA,NA,13,TRBJ1-2,CASSESGSYGYTF,TGCGCCAGCAGTGAGTCGGGTAGCTATGGCTACACCTTC
TRBV5-6,NA,NA,14,TRBJ1-2,CASSLRGDNYGYTF,TGTGCCAGCAGCCTTCGGGGAGATAACTATGGCTACACCTTC
TRBV14,NA,few,11,TRBJ2-1,CASSHGPLQFF,TGTGCCAGCAGCCATGGACCACTCCAGTTCTTC
TRBV6-5,TRBD1,NA,14,TRBJ2-1,CASSPGQGINEQFF,TGTGCCAGCAGTCCGGGACAGGGAATCAATGAGCAGTTCTTC
TRBV7-2,TRBD2,NA,13,TRBJ2-4,CASSVRGGDIQYF,TGTGCCAGCAGCGTACGGGGGGGAGACATTCAGTACTTC
TRBV2,TRBD1,NA,16,TRBJ2-3,CASSSRDRVGTDTQYF,TGTGCCAGCAGTAGCCGAGACAGGGTTGGAACAGATACGCAGTATTTT
TRBV15,NA,NA,13,TRBJ1-1,CATSSPMNTEAFF,TGTGCCACCAGCAGCCCCATGAACACTGAAGCTTTCTTT
TRBV2,NA,NA,13,TRBJ1-5,CASSVNRDQPQHF,TGTGCCAGCAGTGTAAACAGGGATCAGCCCCAGCATTTT
TRBV6-5,TRBD2,NA,15,TRBJ2-3,CASSYSGVGTDTQYF,TGTGCCAGCAGTTATAGCGGGGTTGGCACAGATACGCAGTATTTT
TRBV9,NA,NA,12,TRBJ2-3,CASSVASDTQYF,TGTGCCAGCAGCGTAGCGTCGGATACGCAGTATTTT
TRBV19,TRBD1,few,16,TRBJ2-6,CASSRGQGSGANVLTF,TGTGCCAGTAGTAGGGGACAGGGATCAGGGGCCAACGTCCTGACTTTC
TRBV20-1,NA,NA,10,TRBJ2-1,CSAAVVEQFF,TGCAGTGCCGCAGTAGTGGAGCAGTTCTTC